This T cell receptor beta chain was identified in a study of early T cells in non-severe SARS-CoV-2 infection. General study findings and limits: A preference for anti-spike CD8 responses marked VDJdb matching, which missed private and CD4 specificities.

Note on this clonotype: Its matching antigen is unknown.

This CDR3 comprises 14 residues. Deletions cut 6 bases from V and 6 bases from J, with 14 bases between. Germline V gene lookup returns CDR1 MNHNY and CDR2 SVGAGI (reference sequence). TCRdb re-derived calls from the 5' RACE reads in MiXCR, one entry per CDR3 protein. The profile shows tens of thousands of distinct CDR3 sequences, 20% to 25% of them singletons. This TCR came from an adult who was a healthcare worker with PCR-confirmed SARS-CoV-2 infection or an uninfected control (not recorded which). The chain carries TRBV6-6 and TRBJ1-4; D is unresolved. The starting material was whole blood, obtained at baseline. Here the CDR3 DNA reads TGTGCCAGCAGAAACCCCAACAGAGATGAAAAACTGTTTTTT. It translates to CASRNPNRDEKLFF.